This T cell receptor (beta chain) was obtained from a study of blood T cell repertoires in COVID-19. The V gene lost 5 bases and the J gene lost 1 base, with 15 bases spanning the gap. The CDR3 loop spans 16 amino acids. Germline-derived CDR1 and CDR2 are LNHDA and SQIVND (reference sequence). Assay: immunoSEQ multiplex PCR; the TCRdb copy retains only in-frame clones and omits some. The sample carries fewer than 450,000 clones, 88% recorded once. This TCR was recovered from a woman aged 70-85 years with COVID-19, enrolled during active disease. Sequenced input: peripheral blood. The J gene is TRBJ1-5, the V gene TRBV19; possibly TRBD1 for D (5 bases). In DNA, the CDR3 is TGTGCCAGTAGTTCCTACGGGGGGTGGAGCAATCAGCCCCAGCATTTT. Translated: CASSSYGGWSNQPQHF.